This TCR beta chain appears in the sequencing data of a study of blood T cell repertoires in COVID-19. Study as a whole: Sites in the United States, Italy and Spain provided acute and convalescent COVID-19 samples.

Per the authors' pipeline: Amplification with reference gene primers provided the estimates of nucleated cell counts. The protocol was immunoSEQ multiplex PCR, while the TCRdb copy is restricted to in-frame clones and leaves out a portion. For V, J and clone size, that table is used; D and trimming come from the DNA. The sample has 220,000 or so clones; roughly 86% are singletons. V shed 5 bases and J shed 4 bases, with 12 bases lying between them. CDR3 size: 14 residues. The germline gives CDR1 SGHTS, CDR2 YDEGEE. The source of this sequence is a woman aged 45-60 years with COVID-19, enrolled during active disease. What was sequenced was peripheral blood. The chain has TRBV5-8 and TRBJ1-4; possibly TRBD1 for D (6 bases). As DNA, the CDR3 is TGTGCCAGCAGTTTACAGGGTTTTAATGAAAAACTGTTTTTT. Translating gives CASSLQGFNEKLFF.